This T cell receptor beta chain was sequenced during a study of control samples from healthy donors and cancer patients. Libraries were prepared by immunoSEQ multiplex PCR; TCRdb keeps only in-frame clonotypes and omits some of them. The table lists some 120,000 clones, about 86% of them singletons. Trimming stripped 6 bases from V and 0 bases from J, with 6 bases between. CDR3 length: 13 amino acids. Looked up from germline, CDR1 is MNHEY and CDR2 is SVGAGI. V usage is TRBV6-5 and J usage is TRBJ1-5; D remains ambiguous. The sample comprised blood. The TCR comes from a man in his thirties or forties in good health. The CDR3 is CASRGYSNQPQHF. The CDR3 DNA sequence: TGTGCCAGCAGGGGGTATAGCAATCAGCCCCAGCATTTT.